One sample yielded the 23 T cell receptor beta chains listed below, sequenced in a study of shared clonotypes between healthy human individuals. The protocol was immunoSEQ multiplex PCR, while the TCRdb copy is restricted to in-frame clones and leaves out a portion. This sample carries some 2,000,000 clones, roughly 94% of them seen once, and the ten largest clones take 1% to 1.3%. CD8 cells classed as naive were CD45RO-negative and positively selected for CCR7, excluding terminally differentiated effector memory CD45RA+ cells. The sample taken for sequencing was naive CD8+ T cells sorted from blood. The receptors shown here come from a man between 18 and 29 years old in good health.

V and J are TRBV19 and TRBJ2-5; D call uncertain. In germline, CDR1 is LNHDA, CDR2 SQIVND (reference sequence). Trimming removed 5 bases from V and 2 bases from J, with 9 bases in between. This CDR3 is 13 amino acids long. For the CDR3, the DNA is TGTGCCAGTAGTTCGAAGAGTCAAGAGACCCAGTACTTC. It is translated as CASSSKSQETQYF.

V gene TRBV18 combines with J gene TRBJ2-1; D is perhaps TRBD1 (7 bases). The CDR3 loop spans 16 amino acids. V dropped 5 bases and J dropped 5 bases, with 19 bases sitting between them. Per germline, CDR1 KGHSH and CDR2 LQKENI. The chain's CDR3 is CASSITGEAFDNEQFF. Written as DNA, the CDR3 is TGTGCCAGCTCAATCACAGGGGAGGCCTTCGACAATGAGCAGTTCTTC.

V gene TRBV19 combines with J gene TRBJ1-5; D gene uncertain. The CDR3 loop spans 17 amino acids. CDR1 is LNHDA and CDR2 is SQIVND in the germline V gene (reference sequence). Trimming shortened V by 0 bases and J by 5 bases, and 17 bases separated the two germline ends. In nucleotides, the CDR3 is TGTGCCAGTAGTATAGATATCGCCCTGTCGGGTCATCAGCCCCAGCATTTT. The encoded protein is CASSIDIALSGHQPQHF.

This chain uses TRBV18 with TRBJ1-4; D is unclear. V was trimmed by 1 base and J by 6 bases, leaving 9 bases between them. Per the germline V gene, CDR1 is KGHSH and CDR2 is LQKENI. There are 14 residues in the CDR3. CDR3 sequence: CASSPLTLDEKLFF. CDR3 nucleotide sequence: TGTGCCAGCTCACCACTCACTCTGGATGAAAAACTGTTTTTT.

For this clone: Other DNA variants within this sample encode the same CDR3. The V gene is TRBV5-6, the J gene TRBJ1-1, with 9 bases that match TRBD1. Germline V gene sequence: CDR1 SGHDT, CDR2 YYEEEE. The CDR3 sequence is 12 residues long. V was clipped by 2 bases and J by 8 bases; unmatched bases: 1. CDR3 in amino acids: CASSFGTGEAFF. In DNA form, the CDR3 reads TGTGCCAGCAGCTTTGGGACAGGGGAAGCTTTCTTT.

For the CDR3, the DNA is TGTGCCAGCAGCCGCAGGGTGGATGAGCAGTTCTTC. It encodes CASSRRVDEQFF. The chain is built from TRBV7-9 and TRBJ2-1, with a tentative D call TRBD1 (5 bases). Germline V gives CDR1 SEHNR, CDR2 FQNEAQ (reference sequence). The CDR3 contains 12 residues. Trimming removed 5 bases from V and 8 bases from J, with 10 bases in between.

This clone showed up just a few times. This chain joins TRBV27 and TRBJ2-7; 7 bases align to TRBD1. The germline CDR1 and CDR2 sequences are MNHEY and SMNVEV (reference sequence). The ends lost 6 bases at V and 2 bases at J; junction bases unmatched: 7. This CDR3 has 14 residues. The CDR3 DNA reads as TGTGCCAGCAGGGACTTGACAGGGACCTACGAGCAGTACTTC. Translating gives CASRDLTGTYEQYF.

V usage is TRBV5-1 and J usage is TRBJ1-4; no clear D gene. Trimming took off 0 bases at V and 7 bases at J, with 19 bases between the two ends. CDR1 and CDR2 from the germline V gene are SGHRS and YFSETQ. The length of the CDR3 is 17 residues. CDR3 protein: CASSLATESGLGEKLFF. CDR3 coding DNA: TGCGCCAGCAGCTTGGCCACGGAATCTGGGCTCGGTGAAAAACTGTTTTTT.

The J gene is TRBJ1-2, the V gene TRBV29-1; 7 bases align to TRBD1. The CDR3 runs to 12 residues. J lost 8 bases, V lost 7 bases, and 10 bases had no gene match. Germline CDR1 and CDR2: SQVTM and ANQGSEA. Here the CDR3 reads CSAETGSGGYTF. CDR3 sequence (DNA): TGCAGCGCAGAGACAGGGAGTGGAGGCTACACCTTC.

The chain employs TRBV7-9 and TRBJ1-4; no clear D gene. V was cut by 7 bases and J by 5 bases, with 14 bases left in between. Germline-derived CDR1 and CDR2 are SEHNR and FQNEAQ (reference sequence). The CDR3 has 14 residues. CDR3: CASTLGLGNEKLFF. The CDR3 DNA is TGTGCCAGCACTTTAGGACTGGGCAATGAAAAACTGTTTTTT. The whole variable domain, filled in from reference TRBV7-9 and TRBJ1-4, reads DTGVSQNPRHKITKRGQNVTFRCDPISEHNRLYWYRQTLGQGPEFLTYFQNEAQLEKSRLLSDRFSAERPKGSFSTLEIQRTEQGDSAMYLCASTLGLGNEKLFFGSGTQLSVL.

V and J are TRBV5-4 and TRBJ2-3, with TRBD2 identical over 7 bases. The V and J ends lost 0 bases and 1 base, in that order; junction bases with no gene match: 2. Germline-derived CDR1 and CDR2 are SGHNT and YYREEE (reference sequence). The CDR3 is 15 residues long. CDR3 loop: CASSLAAGGTDTQYF. The CDR3 region has the DNA TGTGCCAGCAGCTTGGCTGCGGGGGGCACAGATACGCAGTATTTT.

This chain connects TRBV29-1 to TRBJ2-3; D not certain. V was trimmed by 7 bases and J by 6 bases, leaving 17 bases between them. The CDR3 extends over 13 amino acids. Looked up from germline, CDR1 is SQVTM and CDR2 is ANQGSEA. DNA for the CDR3: TGCAGCGCTTGGAAGGCGTGGGTGGATACGCAGTATTTT. Protein: CSAWKAWVDTQYF.

The V gene is TRBV12-5, the J gene TRBJ2-1; the D gene is possibly TRBD2 (6 bases). This CDR3 spans 17 amino acids. Trimming took 6 bases from V and 3 from J, leaving 21 bases between them. CDR1 is LGHNT, CDR2 FRNRAP, per germline. The CDR3 protein is CASGNSPGDQFYNEQFF. CDR3 DNA: TGTGCTAGTGGGAATTCTCCGGGGGACCAGTTCTACAATGAGCAGTTCTTC.

Note on this clone: Distinct nucleotide sequences in the sample also encode this CDR3. The chain uses TRBV9 and TRBJ2-7; 9 bases line up with TRBD1. V lost 1 base and J lost 2; bases outside the gene matches: 4. This CDR3 spans 15 amino acids. Germline V gene sequence: CDR1 SGDLS, CDR2 YYNGEE. DNA for the CDR3: TGTGCCAGCAGCGTATCGGGACAGGGCCCCTACGAGCAGTACTTC. This encodes CASSVSGQGPYEQYF. Combining the CDR3 with reference TRBV9 and TRBJ2-7 gives the whole variable domain DSGVTQTPKHLITATGQRVTLRCSPRSGDLSVYWYQQSLDQGLQFLIQYYNGEERAKGNILERFSAQQFPDLHSELNLSSLELGDSALYFCASSVSGQGPYEQYFGPGTRLTVT.

J is TRBJ2-5 and V is TRBV6-6; tentatively, D is TRBD1 or TRBD2 (5 bases each). Deletions cut 2 bases from V and 0 bases from J, with 13 bases between. CDR1 and CDR2 from the germline V gene are MNHNY and SVGAGI (reference sequence). The CDR3 spans 16 residues. The CDR3 region is CASSYGTGTYQETQYF. DNA for the CDR3: TGTGCCAGCAGTTACGGGACGGGGACGTACCAAGAGACCCAGTACTTC.

On this clone itself: Other DNA sequences in this specimen translate into the identical CDR3. This chain links TRBV9 with TRBJ2-5; tentatively, D is TRBD1 (5 bases). V was pared by 0 bases and J by 5 bases, with 14 bases between. The CDR3 spans 15 residues. Germline CDR1 SGDLS, CDR2 YYNGEE. Here the CDR3 reads CASSVGGTGGETQYF. The CDR3 bases are TGTGCCAGCAGCGTAGGTGGTACAGGTGGGGAGACCCAGTACTTC.

Points on this clone: The CDR3 ends on some other residue instead of the conserved phenylalanine or tryptophan, so this is likely a read error. The limits of the CDR3 on the DNA are not certain, so only TCRdb's listed CDR3 is given. This chain links TRBV11-3 with TRBJ2-7; the D call TRBD2 from the table was never checked on the DNA. The V gene's germline CDR1 is SGHNT and CDR2 YENEEA. The CDR3 totals 14 residues, both ends included. The CDR3 region is CASSLFETSGTRRI.

The chain joins TRBV4-1 to TRBJ2-4; D uncertain. The CDR3 length is 14 residues. With 5 bases removed from V and 0 bases from J, the gap between germline ends came to 8 bases. Germline CDR1 and CDR2: MGHRA and YSYEKL. CDR3 region: CASSATVAKNIQYF. CDR3 coding DNA: TGCGCCAGCAGCGCCACAGTAGCCAAAAACATTCAGTACTTC.

This clone showed up just once. This chain uses TRBV5-8 with TRBJ1-4; unclear D gene. The CDR3 length is 14 residues. The germline V and J ends were trimmed by 0 bases and 4 bases, with 7 bases remaining between them. Germline V CDR1 and CDR2: SGHTS, YDEGEE. DNA of the CDR3: TGTGCCAGCAGCTTGGAACAGCTTAATGAAAAACTGTTTTTT. It yields the protein CASSLEQLNEKLFF.

The chain joins TRBV5-4 to TRBJ2-3, with TRBD2 identical over 11 bases. There are 15 residues in the CDR3. The V gene end was trimmed by 4 bases and the J gene end by 1 base; junction bases not matched to a gene: 2. The germline V gene encodes CDR1 SGHNT and CDR2 YYREEE (reference sequence). CDR3 in amino acids: CASSEGLAGTDTQYF. The CDR3 DNA follows: TGTGCCAGCAGCGAGGGACTAGCGGGCACAGATACGCAGTATTTT.

Regarding this clone: In the same sample, other DNA sequences code for this CDR3. The chain joins TRBV5-4 to TRBJ2-3; 10 nucleotides align to TRBD2. With 2 bases clipped from V and 2 bases from J, the junction kept 2 bases outside the gene matches. This CDR3 has 15 residues. CDR1 is SGHNT, CDR2 YYREEE, per germline (reference sequence). The CDR3 is CASSFSGGSTDTQYF. DNA of the CDR3: TGTGCCAGCAGCTTTAGCGGGGGGTCCACAGATACGCAGTATTTT.

The chain is built from TRBV9 and TRBJ2-2; 8 positions agree with TRBD1. The germline CDR1 and CDR2 sequences are SGDLS and YYNGEE. The CDR3 has 17 residues. The junction had 10 bases not matched to a gene; V was cut back by 1 base and J by 5 bases. The DNA of the CDR3 is TGTGCCAGCAGCGTACCCTACAGGGGGTTCATGACCGGGGAGCTGTTTTTT. Encoded protein: CASSVPYRGFMTGELFF.

The rearrangement joins TRBV4-3 to TRBJ2-1; TRBD2 aligns across 11 bases. Germline-derived CDR1 and CDR2 are LGHNA and YSLEER. The trim removed 3 bases at V and 8 bases at J, leaving 9 bases unmatched. This CDR3 region has 16 residues. The CDR3 loop is CASSHVLAGEGDEQFF. In DNA form, the CDR3 reads TGCGCCAGCAGCCACGTACTAGCGGGAGAAGGTGATGAGCAGTTCTTC.